This TCR beta chain was identified in a study of regulatory T cells in long-lasting Graves disease. Study-wide background: More than 5 years of antithyroid drugs with positive TSH receptor antibodies defined persistent Graves' disease.

This clonotype was seen a handful of times. The time point: persistent/refractory GD, antithyroid drugs over 5 years with positive TRAb. The TCR library used RNA extracted from PBMCs. Sequencing libraries for TCR beta were prepared with iRepertoire HTBI primers and Arm-PCR of CDR3 regions. Per the original data handling: Throughout the samples, researchers identified roughly 57 TRBV and 13 to 15 TRBJ segments. TCRdb passed the multiplex PCR reads through MiXCR, listing each CDR3 protein once. What appears here as the V and J calls and clone size reflects TCRdb's work, not the paper's. This table holds hundreds of thousands of distinct CDR3 sequences, about a fifth found once. Sample: peripheral blood mononuclear cells (PBMCs), taken when the disease was refractory, from a patient treated with antithyroid drugs. This sequence was found in a female donor with Graves disease.

CDR3 DNA sequence: TGTGCCAGCAGAGAGAGGCAGGGCCTTTACGAGCAGTACTTC. Its protein is CASRERQGLYEQYF. The chain employs TRBV6-1 and TRBJ2-7; D might be TRBD1 (5 bases). The germline V gene encodes CDR1 MNHNS and CDR2 SASEGT. The V gene lost 6 bases and the J gene lost 4 bases, with 16 bases spanning the gap. The CDR3 is 14 residues long.